This T cell receptor beta chain comes out of a study of monozygotic twins with inflammatory bowel disease. The CDR3 runs 16 residues. Germline assignment: CDR1 SGHAT and CDR2 FQNNGV. TCRdb re-called the 5' RACE reads and catalogs CDR3 proteins one per entry, DNA excluded. This table holds about 450,000 distinct CDR3 sequences. Regarding this clonotype: Its specificity is not known.

Study results and caveats: Lower TCRbeta diversity (inverse Simpson) was seen in IBD patients than in healthy co-twins.

The specimen was blood. The J gene is TRBJ2-3, the V gene TRBV11-2; TCRdb's D gene call, TRBD2, goes unchecked for lack of DNA. This sequence was found in a human donor with ulcerative colitis or Crohn's disease, or a healthy co-twin of an affected twin (not recorded which). The CDR3 region is CASSLAAVPWADTQYF. Variable domain in full (rest from reference TRBV11-2 and TRBJ2-3): EAGVAQSPRYKIIEKRQSVAFWCNPISGHATLYWYQQILGQGPKLLIQFQNNGVVDDSQLPKDRFSAERLKGVDSTLKIQPAKLEDSAVYLCASSLAAVPWADTQYFGPGTRLTVL.